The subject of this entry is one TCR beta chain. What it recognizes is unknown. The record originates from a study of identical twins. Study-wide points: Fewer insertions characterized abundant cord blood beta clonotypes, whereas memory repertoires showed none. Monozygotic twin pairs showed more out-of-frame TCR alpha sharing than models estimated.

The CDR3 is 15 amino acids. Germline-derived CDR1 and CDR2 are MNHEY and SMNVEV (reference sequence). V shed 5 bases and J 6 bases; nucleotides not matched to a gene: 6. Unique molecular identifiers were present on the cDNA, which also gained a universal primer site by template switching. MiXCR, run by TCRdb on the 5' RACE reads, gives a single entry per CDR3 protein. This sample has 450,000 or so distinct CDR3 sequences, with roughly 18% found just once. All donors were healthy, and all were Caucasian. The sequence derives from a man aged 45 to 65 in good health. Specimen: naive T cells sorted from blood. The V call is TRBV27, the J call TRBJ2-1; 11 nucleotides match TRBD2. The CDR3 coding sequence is TGTGCCAGCAGTCTGGGACTAGCGGCTGCCAATGAGCAGTTCTTC. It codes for CASSLGLAAANEQFF.